This TCR beta chain was sequenced in a study of blood T cell repertoires in COVID-19. Overall study: Spain, Italy and the United States supplied samples that represented acute and convalescent COVID-19. PBMCs, B-cell-depleted T cells, or T cells provided the cDNA or gDNA that made up the material.

Germline-derived CDR1 and CDR2 are LGHDT and YNNKEL (reference sequence). The trim removed 0 bases at V and 3 bases at J, leaving 4 bases unmatched. The CDR3 consists of 16 residues. Under the authors' procedure: Reference gene primer amplification in the assay estimated nucleated cell counts. Produced via immunoSEQ multiplex PCR; TCRdb's table is partial and in-frame only. From that table come the V and J calls and clone size; the DNA was used to work out D and trimming. The sample lists 390,000 or so clones; 86% were seen once. This TCR derives from a woman in her twenties or thirties with active or convalescent COVID-19. Sequenced input: peripheral blood. This rearrangement joins TRBV3-1 (or the pseudogene TRBV3-2) to TRBJ1-2; TRBD1 matches at 10 bases. The CDR3 region has the DNA TGTGCCAGCAGCCAAGAGGGACAGGGGCGACACTATGGCTACACCTTC. As protein: CASSQEGQGRHYGYTF.